Following are 30 T cell receptor beta chains from one sample sequenced in a study of cytomegalovirus exposure and HLA in healthy donors. Assay: immunoSEQ multiplex PCR; the TCRdb copy retains only in-frame clones and omits some. The table lists some 130,000 clones, roughly 90% of them singletons. The specimen was PBMCs. The receptor set was obtained from a woman between 18 and 29 years old in good health and CMV-seropositive.

V is TRBV5-1 and J is TRBJ1-2; 9 bases align to TRBD1. This CDR3 region has 14 residues. Unmatched junction bases numbered 5, after V lost 4 bases and J lost 4 bases. Germline CDR1 is SGHRS and CDR2 is YFSETQ. The CDR3 DNA reads as TGCGCCAGCAGCCCGGGACAGGGCCCCTATGGCTACACCTTC. This gives the protein CASSPGQGPYGYTF.

This sequence joins TRBV19 and TRBJ1-2; TRBD1 matches 10 bases. Germline loops: CDR1 LNHDA, CDR2 SQIVND (reference sequence). The CDR3 sequence is 16 residues long. Trimming cost V 6 bases and J 3 bases; bases outside gene matches: 10. The CDR3 sequence: CASRPGQGNGDYGYTF. CDR3 in DNA: TGTGCCAGTAGACCGGGACAGGGGAATGGGGACTATGGCTACACCTTC.

The chain links TRBV9 to TRBJ2-1; TRBD2 matches at 7 bases. The CDR3 spans 14 residues. Germline lookup yields CDR1 SGDLS and CDR2 YYNGEE. V was pared by 4 bases and J by 4 bases, with 5 bases of the junction left unmatched. CDR3 bases: TGTGCCAGCAGCTCCGGGACTAAGTACAATGAGCAGTTCTTC. This translates into CASSSGTKYNEQFF.

This clone was seen more than once but under ten times. The chain links TRBV7-9 to TRBJ2-7; 11 nucleotides align to TRBD2. Unmatched junction bases numbered 13, after V lost 4 bases and J lost 2 bases. Germline V gene sequence: CDR1 SEHNR, CDR2 FQNEAQ (reference sequence). CDR3 length: 18 amino acids. The DNA for the CDR3 is TGTGCCAGCAGCTCGCATCGGGGAACTAGCGGGGGTACCTACGAGCAGTACTTC. Its protein product is CASSSHRGTSGGTYEQYF.

This chain links TRBV7-8 with TRBJ2-1, with D possibly being TRBD2 (6 bases). There are 20 residues in the CDR3. V was clipped by 5 bases and J by 0 bases, with 26 bases between them. CDR1 and CDR2 from the germline V gene are SGHVS and FQNEAQ. CDR3 residues: CASSPPRGIPFRDSYNEQFF. CDR3 DNA sequence: TGTGCCAGCAGCCCACCGCGGGGTATTCCCTTTAGAGACTCCTACAATGAGCAGTTCTTC.

The chain couples TRBV11-2 to TRBJ1-4, with D hard to call. V dropped 5 bases and J dropped 0 bases, with 10 bases sitting between them. The CDR3 is 15 residues long. Germline V gene data show CDR1 as SGHAT and CDR2 as FQNNGV. The CDR3 spells CASSLRGTTNEKLFF. DNA of the CDR3: TGTGCCAGCAGCCTCCGAGGGACAACTAATGAAAAACTGTTTTTT.

This chain joins TRBV12-5 and TRBJ2-2; D is possibly TRBD2 (5 bases). V lost 9 bases and J lost 6, with 11 bases in between. The CDR3 runs 12 residues. Germline-derived CDR1 and CDR2 are LGHNT and FRNRAP. The CDR3 region is CASGVGSGELFF. CDR3 DNA: TGTGCTAGCGGGGTAGGCTCCGGGGAGCTGTTTTTT.

This rearrangement joins TRBV7-6 to TRBJ1-4; maybe TRBD1 (5 bases). Germline assignment: CDR1 SGHVS and CDR2 FNYEAQ. Trimming left V 5 bases short and J 7 bases short, with 17 bases between. The CDR3 is 15 residues long. In DNA form, the CDR3 reads TGTGCCAGCAGCCCAACGGGGGTTATCGGTGAAAAACTGTTTTTT. Amino acids: CASSPTGVIGEKLFF.

The chain combines TRBV4-2 with TRBJ2-2, with D tentatively TRBD2 (5 bases). Germline lookup yields CDR1 LGHNA and CDR2 YNFKEQ. V lost 4 bases to trimming and J lost 5 bases, with 17 bases between them. The CDR3 extends over 16 amino acids. CDR3 loop: CASSRFRLADTGELFF. Written as DNA, the CDR3 is TGTGCCAGCAGCCGTTTTCGTCTAGCAGATACCGGGGAGCTGTTTTTT.

In the case of this clone: This specimen includes other DNA sequences encoding the same CDR3. CDR3 sequence reads: CASSLGVQQFF. CDR3 nucleotide sequence: TGCGCCAGCAGCTTGGGAGTTCAGCAGTTCTTC. The chain is built from TRBV5-1 and TRBJ2-1; D not resolved. The CDR3 runs 11 residues. CDR1 is SGHRS and CDR2 is YFSETQ in the germline V gene. V was trimmed by 0 bases and J by 11 bases, leaving 6 bases between them.

Details on this clone: The junction shows a germline mismatch at one end, possibly a read error. The chain has TRBV7-2 and TRBJ2-7; 10 nucleotides match TRBD2. The CDR3 contains 12 residues. CDR1 and CDR2 (germline): SGHTA, FQGNSA. The CDR3 bases are TGTGCCAGCAGCCCCAGAGCTAGCGGGGGAATCTTC. This codes for CASSPRASGGIF.

The chain links TRBV5-1 to TRBJ2-2; 9 bases map to TRBD2. Germline V lookup: CDR1 SGHRS, CDR2 YFSETQ. This CDR3 region has 17 residues. Trimming at V came to 5 bases and at J to 1 base, leaving 9 bases not matched to a gene. CDR3 nucleotide sequence: TGCGCCAGCAGGAAAAGGGCGGGGGGGATGAACACCGGGGAGCTGTTTTTT. Translated: CASRKRAGGMNTGELFF.

CDR3 protein: CSAGNRLEAFF. CDR3 nucleotide sequence: TGCAGTGCTGGGAACAGGTTGGAAGCTTTCTTT. The chain uses TRBV20-1 and TRBJ1-1, with D possibly matching TRBD1 (5 bases). The CDR3 loop spans 11 amino acids. Germline V CDR1 and CDR2: DFQATT, SNEGSKA (reference sequence). V lost 5 bases and J 8 bases, leaving 12 bases between the germline ends.

The chain is built from TRBV30 and TRBJ1-6; 8 bases agree with TRBD1. Germline CDR1 reads GTSNPN; CDR2 reads SVGIG (reference sequence). The CDR3 totals 14 residues. Losses at the gene ends were 3 bases for V and 9 bases for J; bases not matched to a gene: 7. The DNA for the CDR3 is TGTGCCTGGAGGGGAACAGGGGGAATTTCACCCCTCCACTTT. It yields the protein CAWRGTGGISPLHF. The full variable domain, in which reference TRBV30 and TRBJ1-6 provide the parts outside the CDR3, is SQTIHQWPATLVQPVGSPLSLECTVEGTSNPNLYWYRQAAGRGLQLLFYSVGIGQISSEVPQNLSASRPQDRQFILSSKKLLLSDSGFYLCAWRGTGGISPLHFGNGTRLTVT.

The rearrangement joins TRBV15 to TRBJ1-2, with a weak D call TRBD1 (6 bases). The V gene lost 1 base and the J gene lost 8 bases, with 20 bases spanning the gap. CDR3 length: 16 residues. Germline CDR1 LNHNV, CDR2 YYDKDF (reference sequence). DNA for the CDR3: TGTGCCACCAGCAGAGTAAGGACGGGCCAGACAGGAGGCTACACCTTC. Protein product: CATSRVRTGQTGGYTF.

V gene TRBV7-3 combines with J gene TRBJ2-3; 8 positions agree with TRBD2. With V trimmed by 6 bases and J by 1 base, 3 bases remained unmatched. This CDR3 comprises 14 residues. Germline CDR1 SGHTA, CDR2 FQGTGA. The CDR3 DNA reads TGTGCCAGCAGTATTAGCGGGGGCACAGATACGCAGTATTTT. Translated: CASSISGGTDTQYF.

This clone has a handful of counts. CDR3 loop: CASSLERLVGELFF. CDR3 DNA sequence: TGTGCCAGCAGCTTAGAACGGCTAGTCGGGGAGCTGTTTTTT. This chain uses TRBV7-6 with TRBJ2-2; D not resolved. V was shortened by 1 base and J by 7 bases, with 10 bases between the two germline ends. Germline CDR1 and CDR2: SGHVS and FNYEAQ. There are 14 residues in the CDR3.

The gene calls are TRBV7-2 and TRBJ2-7; TRBD2 agrees at 8 bases. Trimming cost V 0 bases and J 7 bases; bases outside gene matches: 20. Germline CDR1 is SGHTA and CDR2 is FQGNSA. This CDR3 contains 19 residues. The CDR3 DNA reads as TGTGCCAGCAGCTTAGCACCCACCGTGAAGCGGGGGTCCCGGTTGGAGCAGTACTTC. Translation gives CASSLAPTVKRGSRLEQYF.

The chain is built from TRBV4-3 and TRBJ2-4, with D possibly matching TRBD1 (5 bases). The CDR3 totals 15 residues. The germline gives CDR1 LGHNA, CDR2 YSLEER. The germline V and J ends were trimmed by 4 bases and 10 bases, with 20 bases remaining between them. CDR3 amino acids: CASSPRSSAGQIQYF. CDR3 coding DNA: TGCGCCAGCAGCCCCCGTAGTTCCGCTGGACAAATTCAGTACTTC.

The V call is TRBV5-1, the J call TRBJ1-2; 7 bases line up with TRBD1. Unmatched junction bases numbered 14, after V lost 5 bases and J lost 7 bases. Germline-derived CDR1 and CDR2 are SGHRS and YFSETQ. There are 15 residues in the CDR3. Here the CDR3 reads CASRTGTVNFRGYTF. CDR3 coding DNA: TGCGCCAGCAGAACCGGGACAGTGAATTTTCGTGGCTACACCTTC. Using reference TRBV5-1 and TRBJ1-2 for the parts outside the CDR3, the full variable domain is KAGVTQTPRYLIKTRGQQVTLSCSPISGHRSVSWYQQTPGQGLQFLFEYFSETQRNKGNFPGRFSGRQFSNSRSEMNVSTLELGDSALYLCASRTGTVNFRGYTFGSGTRLTVV.

V is TRBV7-9 and J is TRBJ2-5; D may be TRBD2 (6 bases). V lost 1 base and J lost 9, with 12 bases in between. In germline, CDR1 is SEHNR, CDR2 FQNEAQ (reference sequence). The CDR3 consists of 13 residues. The CDR3 region has the DNA TGTGCCAGCAGCTTAGAGCCTACGGGGGCCCAGTACTTC. It translates to CASSLEPTGAQYF.

The V gene is TRBV5-4, the J gene TRBJ2-1; D is uncertain. Germline V gives CDR1 SGHNT, CDR2 YYREEE (reference sequence). V dropped 4 bases and J dropped 1 base, with 18 bases sitting between them. The CDR3 is 17 amino acids. The CDR3 loop reads CASSPGGSELSYNEQFF. The CDR3 DNA follows: TGTGCCAGCAGCCCTGGTGGCAGCGAATTATCCTACAATGAGCAGTTCTTC.

The gene calls are TRBV5-6 and TRBJ2-2, with 11 bases identical to TRBD1. Germline trimming cut 3 bases from V and 6 bases from J; bases unmatched to any gene: 1. CDR1 SGHDT and CDR2 YYEEEE come from the germline V gene. There are 14 residues in the CDR3. The CDR3: CASSWGQGAGELFF. In DNA form, the CDR3 reads TGTGCCAGCAGCTGGGGACAGGGGGCCGGGGAGCTGTTTTTT.

V gene TRBV5-1 combines with J gene TRBJ2-2, with 7 bases fitting TRBD1. After removal of 0 bases from V and 7 bases from J, the junction contained 0 bases not matched to a gene. Per germline, CDR1 SGHRS and CDR2 YFSETQ. This CDR3 region has 13 residues. The CDR3 here is CASSLAGGGELFF. The CDR3 DNA is TGCGCCAGCAGCTTGGCAGGGGGCGGGGAGCTGTTTTTT.

The V call is TRBV13, the J call TRBJ2-7, with TRBD1 matching over 8 bases. The CDR3 sequence is 14 residues long. V lost 5 bases, J lost 4 bases, and 7 bases stayed unmatched. Germline-derived CDR1 and CDR2 are PRHDT and FYEKMQ (reference sequence). The CDR3 DNA is TGTGCCAGCAGCCCGTCCGGGACAGGTTACGAGCAGTACTTC. Protein sequence: CASSPSGTGYEQYF.

The V call is TRBV4-2, the J call TRBJ2-5; no clear D. CDR1 LGHNA and CDR2 YNFKEQ come from the germline V gene. The CDR3 runs to 13 residues. The germline V and J ends were trimmed by 1 base and 3 bases, with 6 bases remaining between them. CDR3 sequence reads: CASSQVSEETQYF. The CDR3 region has the DNA TGTGCCAGCAGCCAAGTCAGTGAAGAGACCCAGTACTTC.

This chain uses TRBV29-1 with TRBJ2-1; TRBD2 agrees at 7 bases. CDR3 length equals 12 residues. J lost 10 bases, V lost 2 bases, and 5 bases had no gene match. Germline-derived CDR1 and CDR2 are SQVTM and ANQGSEA. The CDR3 protein is CSVERGGSEQFF. DNA of the CDR3: TGCAGCGTTGAAAGGGGCGGGAGCGAGCAGTTCTTC.

The chain employs TRBV19 and TRBJ1-1; a weak D match, TRBD1 (6 bases). Germline V gene data show CDR1 as LNHDA and CDR2 as SQIVND (reference sequence). The CDR3 has 13 residues. Trimming pared 7 bases from V and 11 bases from J, leaving 20 bases between. For the CDR3, the DNA is TGTGCCAGTAAAACCGGGACAAGAAACGAGGCTTTCTTT. Translating gives CASKTGTRNEAFF.

The gene calls are TRBV2 and TRBJ1-5; 9 bases line up with TRBD1. V lost 6 bases to trimming and J lost 2 bases; unmatched junction nucleotides: 5. This CDR3 comprises 15 residues. Germline V gives CDR1 SNHLY, CDR2 FYNNEI. DNA for the CDR3: TGTGCCAGCAGGGACAGGGGACAACGCAATCAGCCCCAGCATTTT. Residues: CASRDRGQRNQPQHF. Filled out from reference TRBV2 and TRBJ1-5, the complete variable domain reads EPEVTQTPSHQVTQMGQEVILRCVPISNHLYFYWYRQILGQKVEFLVSFYNNEISEKSEIFDDQFSVERPDGSNFTLKIRSTKLEDSAMYFCASRDRGQRNQPQHFGDGTRLSIL.

J is TRBJ1-1 and V is TRBV30; TRBD1 matches 9 bases. Germline values: CDR1 GTSNPN, CDR2 SVGIG (reference sequence). Trimming removed 5 bases from V and 0 bases from J; junction bases left unmatched: 4. This CDR3 has 14 amino acids. The CDR3 sequence: CAWEGDRVNTEAFF. Written as DNA, the CDR3 is TGTGCCTGGGAGGGGGACAGGGTGAACACTGAAGCTTTCTTT.